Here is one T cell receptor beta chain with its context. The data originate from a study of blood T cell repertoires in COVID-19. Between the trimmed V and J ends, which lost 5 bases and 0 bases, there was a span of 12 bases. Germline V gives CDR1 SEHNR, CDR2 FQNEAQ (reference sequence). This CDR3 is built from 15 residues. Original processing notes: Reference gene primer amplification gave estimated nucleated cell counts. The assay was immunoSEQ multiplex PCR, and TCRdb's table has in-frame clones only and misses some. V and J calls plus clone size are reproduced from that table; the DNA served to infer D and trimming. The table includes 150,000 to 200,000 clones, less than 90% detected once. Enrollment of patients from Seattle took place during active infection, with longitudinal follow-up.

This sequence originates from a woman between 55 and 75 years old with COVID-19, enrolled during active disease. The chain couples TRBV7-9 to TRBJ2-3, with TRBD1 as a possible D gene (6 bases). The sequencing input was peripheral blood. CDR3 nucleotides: TGTGCCAGCAGCCCCGCCGGGACAAGCACAGATACGCAGTATTTT. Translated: CASSPAGTSTDTQYF.